The 3 T cell receptor beta chains below were found in one sample sequenced in a study of T cells in Graves' hyperthyroidism and ophthalmopathy. Researchers amplified the TCR beta CDR3 regions from RNA transcripts. The study used the HTBI primer set for a first-round RT-PCR of the TCR CDR3. TCRdb analysed the multiplex PCR reads with MiXCR anew, one entry per CDR3 protein. The sample has hundreds of thousands of distinct CDR3 sequences; 18% are singletons. Source material: blood. The receptors originated from a woman between 50 and 59 years old with Graves' hyperthyroidism that later progressed to Graves' ophthalmopathy.

About this clonotype: Its ends do not fully match the called genes, so a read error is possible. The chain couples TRBV6-1 to TRBJ1-1; possibly TRBD1 for D (6 bases). This CDR3 comprises 14 residues. Germline CDR1 is MNHNS and CDR2 is SASEGT. CDR3 bases: TGTGTCAGCAGAAGTCCCGACAGGTACCCTGAAGCTTTCTTT. Its protein is CVSRSPDRYPEAFF.

This clonotype was detected many times. The chain recombines TRBV20-1 with TRBJ2-3, with TRBD2 matching over 14 bases. Germline assignment: CDR1 DFQATT and CDR2 SNEGSKA (reference sequence). V trimming: 5 bases; J trimming: 6 bases; junction bases outside the gene matches: 7. The CDR3 is 15 amino acids. CDR3 nucleotide sequence: TGCAGTGCTCTCTGGACTAGCGGGGGGTCTGATACGCAGTATTTT. This codes for CSALWTSGGSDTQYF.

The sample holds many counts of this clonotype. The chain is built from TRBV12-3 or TRBV12-4 and TRBJ1-1; D remains ambiguous. The CDR3 has 16 amino acids. The germline V and J ends were trimmed by 0 bases and 6 bases, with 17 bases remaining between them. The CDR3 sequence is CASSLAFGRAFSEAFF. The CDR3 nucleotides read TGTGCCAGCAGTTTAGCGTTCGGGAGAGCCTTCTCTGAAGCTTTCTTT.